This is a list of T cell receptor beta chains from one sample in a study of vaccination and CD4 T cells after COVID-19. TCRdb recomputed calls from the PCR reads with MiXCR, one row per CDR3 protein. The data show just over 20,000 distinct CDR3 sequences, with about 60% seen just once and about 1.1% held by the top ten. Here the sequenced sample was CD4+ T cells from blood, taken before SARS-CoV-2 vaccination. These TCRs come from a human donor who had recovered from COVID-19. Both conserved end residues are part of each CDR3. Not every row has a clone size; where given, it reads once, few, many or a size class.

V	J	size	CDR3
TRBV7-9	TRBJ2-3	NA	CASNDRLAGGTDTQYF
TRBV15	TRBJ1-1	NA	CATAGRGTETNTEAFF
TRBV6-5	TRBJ2-7	NA	CASSYSRGDYEQYF
TRBV20-1	TRBJ2-5	few	CSAGKETQYF
TRBV7-2	TRBJ1-1	few	CASSIGQAREAFF
TRBV18	TRBJ1-2	NA	CASSPVLAARGYTF
TRBV7-9	TRBJ2-2	NA	CASSLSGDTGELFF
TRBV7-8	TRBJ2-1	NA	CASRGAGRVEQFF
TRBV20-1	TRBJ2-2	NA	CSARNLAGLNTGELFF
TRBV20-1	TRBJ1-5	NA	CSARAGQLNQPQHF
TRBV18	TRBJ2-7	NA	CASSPLAGGTYEQYF
TRBV7-9	TRBJ2-1	NA	CASRRYPTGRNEQFF
TRBV19	TRBJ1-2	few	CASSRSPRIPGYTF
TRBV6-1	TRBJ2-5	NA	CASNSGLETQYF
TRBV20-1	TRBJ2-7	few	CSAPDRLGGYEQYF
TRBV6-5	TRBJ1-2	few	CASSYLPRGARAAGYTF
TRBV28	TRBJ1-5	few	CASSDYRDQPQHF
TRBV4-2	TRBJ1-2	NA	CASSQEPTWGKDYGYTF
TRBV18	TRBJ2-1	NA	CASSPPFGTVNEQFF
TRBV5-5	TRBJ1-2	once	CASSLDRTDGLGGYTF
TRBV20-1	TRBJ1-4	few	CSARDLGEGELFF
TRBV6-4	TRBJ2-6	NA	CASSDQGFGSGANVLTF
TRBV27	TRBJ2-5	NA	CASAITIQETQYF
TRBV28	TRBJ1-5	NA	CASSFSNQPQHF
TRBV6-9	TRBJ1-5	once	CASSFSRDNQPQHF
TRBV19	TRBJ2-7	few	CASSITGELNYEQYF
TRBV10-3	TRBJ1-5	NA	CAISGADRGNQPQHF
TRBV15	TRBJ1-2	few	CATSRDRANYGYTF
TRBV20-1	TRBJ2-3	few	CSARGSGQGFSTDTQYF
TRBV20-1	TRBJ1-6	few	CSAVRTDINSPLHF
TRBV24-1	TRBJ1-5	NA	CATSEGSGLGNQPQHF
TRBV6-1	TRBJ2-5	NA	CASSRGLQETQYF
TRBV27	TRBJ1-5	NA	CASSWNRVNQPQHF
TRBV7-2	TRBJ2-3	NA	CASSGFTDTQYF